This TCR beta chain was identified in a study of radiotherapy plus CTLA-4 blockade in lung cancer. Across the study: Objective responses arose in 15% to 20% of patients, and 25% to 40% experienced disease control.

The CDR3 is 14 amino acids. Germline loops: CDR1 MGHDK, CDR2 SYGVNS. After removal of 4 bases from V and 4 bases from J, the junction contained 5 bases not matched to a gene. Using immunoSEQ multiplex PCR, the repertoire was profiled, and TCRdb retains in-frame clones only, with some absent. Of 55,000 to 65,000 clones detected, more than 70% appear once; the ten largest clones hold 2.9%. General observations from the study: Once radiotherapy plus ipilimumab had been given, TCR clones derived from tumor expanded in blood. Per reports, early blood T cell clone dynamics, plus interferon-beta, forecast response most strongly.

The study treated chemo-refractory metastatic non-small-cell lung cancer patients with focal radiation plus ipilimumab CTLA-4 blockade. In the case of this clone: Its antigen remains unidentified.

Material: peripheral blood, obtained from a patient treated with radiotherapy plus ipilimumab. This clonotype was sampled from a human donor with non-small cell lung cancer who had a complete response to radiotherapy plus ipilimumab. This chain connects TRBV25-1 to TRBJ2-5; 8 positions match TRBD2. In DNA, the CDR3 is TGTGCCAGCAGTGTATCCAGCGGGAGAGAGACCCAGTACTTC. It translates to CASSVSSGRETQYF.